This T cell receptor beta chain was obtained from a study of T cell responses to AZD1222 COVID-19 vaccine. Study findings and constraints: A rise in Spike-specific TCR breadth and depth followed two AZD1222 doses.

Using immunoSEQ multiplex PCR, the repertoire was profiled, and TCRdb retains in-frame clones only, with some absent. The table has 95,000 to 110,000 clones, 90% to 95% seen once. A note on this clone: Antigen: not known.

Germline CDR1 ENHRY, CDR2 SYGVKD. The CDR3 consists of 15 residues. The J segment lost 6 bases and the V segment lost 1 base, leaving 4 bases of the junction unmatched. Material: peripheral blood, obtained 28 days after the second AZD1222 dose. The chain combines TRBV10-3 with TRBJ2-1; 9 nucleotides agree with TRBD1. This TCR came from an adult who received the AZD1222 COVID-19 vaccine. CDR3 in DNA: TGTGCCATCAGTGAGTATGGGACAGGGACCAATGAGCAGTTCTTC. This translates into CAISEYGTGTNEQFF.